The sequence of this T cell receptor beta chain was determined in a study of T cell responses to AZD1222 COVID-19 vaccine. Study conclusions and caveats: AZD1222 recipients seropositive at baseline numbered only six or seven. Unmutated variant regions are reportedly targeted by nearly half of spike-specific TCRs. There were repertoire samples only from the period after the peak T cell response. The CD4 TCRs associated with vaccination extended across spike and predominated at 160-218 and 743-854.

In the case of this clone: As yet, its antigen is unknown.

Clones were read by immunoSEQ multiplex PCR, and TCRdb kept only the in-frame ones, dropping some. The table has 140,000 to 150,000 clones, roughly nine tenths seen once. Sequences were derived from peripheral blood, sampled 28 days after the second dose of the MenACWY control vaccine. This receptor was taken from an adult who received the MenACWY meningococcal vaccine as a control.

The CDR3 sequence is CASSPDRGGGYTF. The DNA of the CDR3 is TGTGCCAGCAGCCCAGACAGGGGCGGAGGCTACACCTTC. This sequence joins TRBV28 and TRBJ1-2; the match to TRBD1 covers 8 bases. This CDR3 region has 13 residues. With V trimmed by 6 bases and J by 8 bases, 8 bases remained unmatched. CDR1 and CDR2 (germline): MDHEN, SYDVKM.